Presented here are 25 T cell receptor beta chains from one specimen sequenced in a study of T-cell memory formation after mild COVID-19. From the 5' RACE reads, TCRdb called clonotypes with MiXCR, one entry per CDR3 protein. The table lists a few hundred thousand distinct CDR3 sequences, roughly 20% of them singletons, with around 12% in the top ten. Sequences were obtained from PBMCs or a T cell subset sorted from them (not recorded which). The receptors stem from an adult woman who had mild COVID-19 (a few samples of this study predate the infection). Cell type and time point are not known.

The sample holds a few counts of this clonotype. The chain couples TRBV2 to TRBJ2-1; maybe TRBD2 (5 bases). V dropped 8 bases and J dropped 6 bases, with 14 bases sitting between them. From germline, CDR1 is SNHLY and CDR2 FYNNEI. This CDR3 spans 13 amino acids. The CDR3 DNA is TGTGCCAGCCCCGGGGATCCGAGCAATGAGCAGTTCTTC. Translating gives CASPGDPSNEQFF. The full variable domain, in which reference TRBV2 and TRBJ2-1 provide the parts outside the CDR3, is EPEVTQTPSHQVTQMGQEVILRCVPISNHLYFYWYRQILGQKVEFLVSFYNNEISEKSEIFDDQFSVERPDGSNFTLKIRSTKLEDSAMYFCASPGDPSNEQFFGPGTRLTVL.

This clonotype was observed a few times. The rearrangement uses TRBV12-3 or TRBV12-4 and TRBJ2-4; the D is unclear. The CDR3 runs to 15 residues. With 5 bases removed from V and 0 bases from J, the gap between germline ends came to 11 bases. This CDR3 reads CASSPPQLAKNIQYF. Here the CDR3 DNA reads TGTGCCAGCAGTCCACCACAGCTAGCCAAAAACATTCAGTACTTC.

This chain links TRBV24-1 with TRBJ2-5; the D is unclear. Looked up from germline, CDR1 is KGHDR and CDR2 is SFDVKD. This CDR3 has 13 residues. V lost 3 bases to trimming and J lost 5 bases, with 9 bases between them. As DNA, the CDR3 is TGTGCCACCAGTGATCCAACCTCGGAGACCCAGTACTTC. Its translation: CATSDPTSETQYF.

This clonotype was found many times. This CDR3 reads CASGRQSRSYNEQFF. The CDR3 DNA reads TGTGCCAGCGGACGACAGTCTCGCTCCTACAATGAGCAGTTCTTC. The chain employs TRBV2 and TRBJ2-1; D may be TRBD1 (5 bases). This CDR3 contains 15 residues. Germline lookup yields CDR1 SNHLY and CDR2 FYNNEI. Trimming stripped 8 bases from V and 0 bases from J, with 14 bases between.

The chain combines TRBV29-1 with TRBJ1-1; tentative D call: TRBD1 (5 bases). Trimming shortened V by 4 bases and J by 11 bases, and 11 bases separated the two germline ends. CDR3 length equals 10 residues. The germline gives CDR1 SQVTM, CDR2 ANQGSEA. The CDR3 nucleotides read TGCAGCGTTGGGGGGATTGAGGCTTTCTTT. Protein sequence: CSVGGIEAFF.

This rearrangement joins TRBV12-3 or TRBV12-4 to TRBJ1-1; D gene ambiguous. Between the trimmed V and J ends, which lost 7 bases and 2 bases, there was a span of 20 bases. This CDR3 spans 16 amino acids. The CDR3 nucleotides are TGTGCCAGCATTTTTGGGGAACCGGACGGTAACACTGAAGCTTTCTTT. It specifies CASIFGEPDGNTEAFF.

The rearrangement uses TRBV6-2 or TRBV6-3 and TRBJ2-7; tentatively, D is TRBD1 (6 bases). Deletions cut 4 bases from V and 3 bases from J, with 16 bases between. This CDR3 is built from 15 residues. From germline, CDR1 is MNHEY and CDR2 SVGEGT. CDR3 in DNA: TGTGCCAGCAGTTCGCCCCGGGACACCTTCTACGAGCAGTACTTC. It is translated as CASSSPRDTFYEQYF.

The genes are TRBV5-1 and TRBJ1-1; D not certain. Between the trimmed V and J ends, which lost 5 bases and 0 bases, there was a span of 11 bases. CDR1 SGHRS and CDR2 YFSETQ come from the germline V gene. The CDR3 extends over 14 amino acids. The CDR3 reads CASSPVSMNTEAFF. Written as DNA, the CDR3 is TGCGCCAGCAGTCCCGTCTCCATGAACACTGAAGCTTTCTTT.

The table lists this clonotype with a few counts. This chain uses TRBV10-2 with TRBJ2-7; D might be TRBD2 (6 bases). The ends were cut back, 6 bases at V and 7 bases at J, with 22 bases in the middle. The CDR3 consists of 15 residues. Germline loops: CDR1 WSHSY, CDR2 SAAADI. CDR3: CASSGAGVLAGEQYF. The CDR3 bases are TGCGCCAGCAGCGGTGCGGGTGTACTTGCGGGAGAGCAGTACTTC.

In this sample, this clonotype turned up a few times. The chain has TRBV5-1 and TRBJ2-7; 7 nucleotides agree with TRBD1. The CDR3 length is 14 residues. Germline V lookup: CDR1 SGHRS, CDR2 YFSETQ. With 4 bases clipped from V and 3 bases from J, the junction kept 7 bases outside the gene matches. Here the CDR3 reads CASSRDRELYEQYF. DNA for the CDR3: TGCGCCAGCAGCAGAGACAGGGAACTCTACGAGCAGTACTTC.

This clonotype was found a few times. The chain recombines TRBV5-1 with TRBJ1-2; D not resolved. Germline values: CDR1 SGHRS, CDR2 YFSETQ. Trimming shortened V by 4 bases and J by 4 bases, and 11 bases separated the two germline ends. There are 13 residues in the CDR3. This CDR3 is CASSASGGYGYTF. DNA for the CDR3: TGCGCCAGCAGCGCGTCTGGAGGCTATGGCTACACCTTC.

This chain connects TRBV5-1 to TRBJ2-3; 7 positions agree with TRBD1. CDR1 and CDR2 (germline): SGHRS, YFSETQ. The CDR3 totals 17 residues. J lost 6 bases, V lost 0 bases, and 13 bases had no gene match. The chain's CDR3 is CASSLADQGVGVDTQYF. CDR3 in DNA: TGCGCCAGCAGCTTGGCTGATCAGGGGGTTGGAGTGGATACGCAGTATTTT.

This clonotype was seen at least ten times. The rearrangement links TRBV5-1 to TRBJ2-5, with TRBD1 identical over 7 bases. This CDR3 contains 13 residues. Germline trimming cut 3 bases from V and 2 bases from J; bases unmatched to any gene: 1. The germline V gene encodes CDR1 SGHRS and CDR2 YFSETQ. The CDR3 DNA follows: TGCGCCAGCAGCTCGGGACAGCAAGAGACCCAGTACTTC. It is translated as CASSSGQQETQYF. Full variable domain (remainder filled in from reference TRBV5-1 and TRBJ2-5): KAGVTQTPRYLIKTRGQQVTLSCSPISGHRSVSWYQQTPGQGLQFLFEYFSETQRNKGNFPGRFSGRQFSNSRSEMNVSTLELGDSALYLCASSSGQQETQYFGPGTRLLVL.

V usage is TRBV6-5 and J usage is TRBJ2-1; 9 positions match TRBD2. CDR3 length: 15 residues. Germline-derived CDR1 and CDR2 are MNHEY and SVGAGI. J was trimmed by 4 bases and V by 7 bases; bases with no gene match: 8. The CDR3 coding sequence is TGTGCCAGCACCCAGGGGCTAGCGGGATACAATGAGCAGTTCTTC. This gives the protein CASTQGLAGYNEQFF.

The genes are TRBV11-2 and TRBJ2-5, with TRBD1 matching 8 bases. J was trimmed by 5 bases and V by 0 bases; bases with no gene match: 11. Germline CDR1 reads SGHAT; CDR2 reads FQNNGV. The CDR3 is 17 amino acids. The CDR3 sequence is CASSLDLPGQGMETQYF. In DNA form, the CDR3 reads TGTGCCAGCAGCTTAGATCTACCTGGACAGGGCATGGAGACCCAGTACTTC.

The chain recombines TRBV5-1 with TRBJ2-3, with D possibly matching TRBD2 (5 bases). Germline V gene lookup returns CDR1 SGHRS and CDR2 YFSETQ. The V end was cut by 1 base, the J end by 1 base, with 10 bases between. CDR3 length: 15 residues. The CDR3 loop reads CASSLSFGGTDTQYF. CDR3 sequence (DNA): TGCGCCAGCAGCTTGTCCTTCGGGGGCACAGATACGCAGTATTTT.

This sequence joins TRBV28 and TRBJ2-1, with TRBD2 identical over 11 bases. V lost 6 bases to trimming and J lost 8 bases; unmatched junction nucleotides: 6. Germline CDR1 reads MDHEN; CDR2 reads SYDVKM. The CDR3 has 14 residues. The CDR3 sequence: CASSWGTSGDEQFF. CDR3 nucleotides: TGTGCCAGCAGCTGGGGGACTAGCGGCGATGAGCAGTTCTTC.

This clonotype was observed once. V and J are TRBV9 and TRBJ1-2, with D perhaps TRBD1 (5 bases). Germline CDR1 and CDR2: SGDLS and YYNGEE. The ends were cut back, 0 bases at V and 8 bases at J, with 11 bases in the middle. The CDR3 totals 13 residues. The CDR3 DNA reads as TGTGCCAGCAGCGTAGAGGGGCGAGACGGCTACACCTTC. Translated, it gives CASSVEGRDGYTF. The full variable domain, with the rest looked up from reference TRBV9 and TRBJ1-2, is DSGVTQTPKHLITATGQRVTLRCSPRSGDLSVYWYQQSLDQGLQFLIQYYNGEERAKGNILERFSAQQFPDLHSELNLSSLELGDSALYFCASSVEGRDGYTFGSGTRLTVV.

This rearrangement joins TRBV7-2 to TRBJ1-6, with TRBD1 matching 7 bases. The V segment lost 3 bases and the J segment 3 bases; nucleotides outside the gene matches: 5. The CDR3 has 16 amino acids. The germline V gene has CDR1 SGHTA and CDR2 FQGNSA. The CDR3 DNA reads as TGTGCCAGCAGCTTTCCGCGGGACAGCTATAATTCACCCCTCCACTTT. It specifies CASSFPRDSYNSPLHF.

This clonotype appeared a few times. The rearrangement links TRBV11-1 to TRBJ2-4, with D tentatively TRBD1 or TRBD2 (5 bases each). The CDR3 is 13 amino acids. V was clipped by 1 base and J by 9 bases, with 10 bases between them. Germline lookup yields CDR1 SGHAT and CDR2 FQDESV (reference sequence). CDR3 nucleotides: TGTGCCAGCAGCTTAGAACCGGGGCCCATTCAGTACTTC. Translating gives CASSLEPGPIQYF. Full variable domain (rest looked up from reference TRBV11-1 and TRBJ2-4): EAEVAQSPRYKITEKSQAVAFWCDPISGHATLYWYRQILGQGPELLVQFQDESVVDDSQLPKDRFSAERLKGVDSTLKIQPAELGDSAMYLCASSLEPGPIQYFGAGTRLSVL.

This clonotype was counted between two and nine times. This CDR3 is CASSPRTGIETQYF. CDR3 coding DNA: TGTGCCAGCAGTCCCCGAACTGGGATAGAGACCCAGTACTTC. This chain joins TRBV12-3 or TRBV12-4 and TRBJ2-5; D is unclear. This CDR3 contains 14 residues. The germline V and J ends were trimmed by 5 bases and 4 bases, with 14 bases remaining between them.

The J gene is TRBJ1-6, the V gene TRBV5-1; no firm D call. Germline values: CDR1 SGHRS, CDR2 YFSETQ. Trimming left V 6 bases short and J 7 bases short, with 11 bases between. The CDR3 sequence is 13 residues long. CDR3 nucleotide sequence: TGCGCCAGCAATATCGATCGGAATTCACCCCTCCACTTT. This gives the protein CASNIDRNSPLHF. The full variable domain, with the rest looked up from reference TRBV5-1 and TRBJ1-6, is KAGVTQTPRYLIKTRGQQVTLSCSPISGHRSVSWYQQTPGQGLQFLFEYFSETQRNKGNFPGRFSGRQFSNSRSEMNVSTLELGDSALYLCASNIDRNSPLHFGNGTRLTVT.

V and J are TRBV4-1 and TRBJ1-2, with D uncertain. Germline CDR1 is MGHRA and CDR2 is YSYEKL. The CDR3 is 15 residues long. V was pared by 4 bases and J by 3 bases, with 15 bases between. The CDR3: CASSLYEMADYGYTF. CDR3 coding DNA: TGCGCCAGCAGCCTTTATGAGATGGCGGACTATGGCTACACCTTC.

This clonotype appeared a few times. The chain couples TRBV7-9 to TRBJ1-2; 7 nucleotides line up with TRBD1. J lost 2 bases, V lost 1 base, and 4 bases had no gene match. There are 15 residues in the CDR3. CDR1 is SEHNR, CDR2 FQNEAQ, per germline (reference sequence). The CDR3 DNA reads TGTGCCAGCAGCTTAGTTGAGGGGGCGAACTATGGCTACACCTTC. Amino acids: CASSLVEGANYGYTF.

The genes are TRBV7-6 and TRBJ1-1; maybe TRBD1 (5 bases). Germline CDR1 and CDR2: SGHVS and FNYEAQ. Trimming pared 1 base from V and 4 bases from J, leaving 10 bases between. The CDR3 runs to 14 residues. The CDR3 bases are TGTGCCAGCAGCTTAGGCGGGGCTAGCACTGAAGCTTTCTTT. Translation gives CASSLGGASTEAFF.